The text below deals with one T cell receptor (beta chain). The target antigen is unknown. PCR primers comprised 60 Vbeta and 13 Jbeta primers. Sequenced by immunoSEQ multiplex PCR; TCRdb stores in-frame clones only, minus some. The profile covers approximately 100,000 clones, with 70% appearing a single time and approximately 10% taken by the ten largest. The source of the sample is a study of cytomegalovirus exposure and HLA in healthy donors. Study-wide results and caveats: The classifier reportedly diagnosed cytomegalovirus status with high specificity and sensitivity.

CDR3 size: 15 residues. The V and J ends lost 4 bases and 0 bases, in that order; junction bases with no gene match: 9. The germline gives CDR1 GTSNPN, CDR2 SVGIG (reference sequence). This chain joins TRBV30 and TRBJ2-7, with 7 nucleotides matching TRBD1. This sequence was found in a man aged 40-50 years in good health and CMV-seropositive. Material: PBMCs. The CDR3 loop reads CAWTKPGQSSYEQYF. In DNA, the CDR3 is TGTGCCTGGACCAAGCCGGGACAGAGCTCCTACGAGCAGTACTTC.